These T cell receptor beta chains were read from a single sample in a study of T cells in Graves' hyperthyroidism and ophthalmopathy. Each CDR3 protein gets one entry after TCRdb re-called the multiplex PCR reads with MiXCR. There are 500,000 to 800,000 distinct CDR3 sequences in the sample; nearly 45% occur only once, and roughly 6.5% lies in the top ten. The sample consisted of peripheral blood or thyroid tissue (not recorded which). These receptors were taken from an adult man with Graves' disease, either hyperthyroidism or ophthalmopathy (not recorded which). The CDR3 runs from the conserved cysteine through the conserved F or W. The order of the fields is CDR3 protein, CDR3 DNA, V gene, clone size, D gene, J gene, CDR3 length. The D gene is left open where the match is weak. Not every row has a clone size; where given, it reads once, few, many or a size class.

cdr3_aa: CASSWGLKYQPYEQYF
cdr3_nt: TGTGCCAGCAGCTGGGGACTAAAGTACCAACCCTACGAGCAGTACTTC
v_call: TRBV9
clone_size: few
d_call: TRBD2
j_call: TRBJ2-7
cdr3_length: 16

cdr3_aa: CSASARETQYF
cdr3_nt: TGCAGTGCCAGCGCTAGGGAGACCCAGTACTTC
v_call: TRBV20-1
clone_size: once
d_call: NA
j_call: TRBJ2-5
cdr3_length: 11

cdr3_aa: CATGEVTGLAPYGYTF
cdr3_nt: TGTGCCACCGGGGAAGTTACAGGTCTTGCTCCTTATGGCTACACCTTC
v_call: TRBV15
clone_size: NA
d_call: NA
j_call: TRBJ1-2
cdr3_length: 16

cdr3_aa: CASRSIEDSYEQYF
cdr3_nt: TGTGCCAGCAGGAGCATAGAGGACAGCTACGAGCAGTACTTC
v_call: TRBV2
clone_size: NA
d_call: NA
j_call: TRBJ2-7
cdr3_length: 14

cdr3_aa: CASQDGGHYGYTF
cdr3_nt: TGTGCCAGCCAGGACGGCGGCCACTATGGCTACACCTTC
v_call: TRBV2
clone_size: few
d_call: NA
j_call: TRBJ1-2
cdr3_length: 13

cdr3_aa: CASSFLDVGLARGTQYF
cdr3_nt: TGTGCCAGCAGCTTCCTTGACGTGGGACTAGCGCGTGGGACCCAGTACTTC
v_call: TRBV7-6
clone_size: NA
d_call: TRBD2
j_call: TRBJ2-5
cdr3_length: 17

cdr3_aa: CASSLGTSAGTNYGYTF
cdr3_nt: TGTGCCAGCAGCTTAGGCACGTCGGCAGGTACTAACTATGGCTACACCTTC
v_call: TRBV7-3
clone_size: NA
d_call: NA
j_call: TRBJ1-2
cdr3_length: 17

cdr3_aa: CASSLAFGGEGGEKLFF
cdr3_nt: TGTGCCAGCAGCTTAGCGTTTGGGGGGGAAGGCGGTGAAAAACTGTTTTTT
v_call: TRBV7-9
clone_size: once
d_call: NA
j_call: TRBJ1-4
cdr3_length: 17

cdr3_aa: CSAREYLQGGGYEQHF
cdr3_nt: TGCAGTGCTAGGGAATACCTACAGGGTGGAGGCTACGAGCAGCACTTC
v_call: TRBV20-1
clone_size: NA
d_call: NA
j_call: TRBJ2-7
cdr3_length: 16

cdr3_aa: CASRATQGTETQHF
cdr3_nt: TGTGCCAGCAGGGCCACCCAGGGAACCGAGACCCAGCATTTT
v_call: TRBV2
clone_size: NA
d_call: NA
j_call: TRBJ1-5
cdr3_length: 14

cdr3_aa: CASRQGRSNQPQHF
cdr3_nt: TGTGCCAGCAGACAGGGGCGTAGCAATCAGCCCCAGCATTTT
v_call: TRBV12-3/TRBV12-4
clone_size: many
d_call: TRBD1
j_call: TRBJ1-5
cdr3_length: 14

cdr3_aa: CASRRGDSNQPQHF
cdr3_nt: TGTGCCAGCAGGCGAGGGGATAGCAATCAGCCCCAGCATTTT
v_call: TRBV2
clone_size: few
d_call: NA
j_call: TRBJ1-5
cdr3_length: 14

cdr3_aa: CASSQDWGQGWQPQHF
cdr3_nt: TGCGCCAGCAGCCAAGATTGGGGACAGGGATGGCAGCCCCAGCATTTT
v_call: TRBV4-1
clone_size: few
d_call: TRBD1
j_call: TRBJ1-5
cdr3_length: 16

cdr3_aa: CAIMAPGLAGVGQETQYF
cdr3_nt: TGTGCCATCATGGCCCCGGGACTAGCGGGAGTGGGTCAAGAGACCCAGTACTTC
v_call: TRBV10-3
clone_size: NA
d_call: TRBD2
j_call: TRBJ2-5
cdr3_length: 18

cdr3_aa: CASSGTGGAGGSPLHF
cdr3_nt: TGTGCCAGCAGCGGGACCGGGGGCGCCGGGGGTTCACCCCTCCACTTT
v_call: TRBV9
clone_size: NA
d_call: NA
j_call: TRBJ1-6
cdr3_length: 16

cdr3_aa: CASSQSLGGPYEQYF
cdr3_nt: TGTGCCAGCAGCCAAAGTTTGGGTGGCCCCTACGAGCAGTACTTC
v_call: TRBV2
clone_size: NA
d_call: NA
j_call: TRBJ2-7
cdr3_length: 15

cdr3_aa: CSVVGTGPHEKLFF
cdr3_nt: TGCAGCGTTGTAGGAACAGGGCCCCACGAAAAACTGTTTTTT
v_call: TRBV29-1
clone_size: many
d_call: NA
j_call: TRBJ1-4
cdr3_length: 14

cdr3_aa: CASRWGSTSYEQYF
cdr3_nt: TGTGCCAGTAGGTGGGGGAGCACCTCCTACGAGCAGTACTTC
v_call: TRBV19
clone_size: few
d_call: NA
j_call: TRBJ2-7
cdr3_length: 14

cdr3_aa: CASSPPDRVEETQYF
cdr3_nt: TGTGCCAGCAGTCCCCCGGACAGGGTCGAGGAGACCCAGTACTTC
v_call: TRBV2
clone_size: few
d_call: TRBD1
j_call: TRBJ2-5
cdr3_length: 15

cdr3_aa: CSARGTTGRSPLHF
cdr3_nt: TGCAGTGCTAGAGGAACGACAGGGCGGTCACCCCTCCACTTT
v_call: TRBV20-1
clone_size: many
d_call: TRBD1
j_call: TRBJ1-6
cdr3_length: 14

cdr3_aa: CASSDPRQGTIGYTF
cdr3_nt: TGTGCCAGCAGTGACCCCCGACAGGGAACTATAGGCTACACCTTC
v_call: TRBV6-6
clone_size: few
d_call: TRBD1
j_call: TRBJ1-2
cdr3_length: 15

cdr3_aa: CASSQGQHEKLFF
cdr3_nt: TGTGCCAGCAGTCAGGGACAGCATGAAAAACTGTTTTTT
v_call: TRBV11-3
clone_size: NA
d_call: TRBD1
j_call: TRBJ1-4
cdr3_length: 13

cdr3_aa: CASSSLGDRANQPQHF
cdr3_nt: TGTGCCAGTAGTAGCTTGGGGGACAGGGCTAATCAGCCCCAGCATTTT
v_call: TRBV19
clone_size: many
d_call: TRBD1
j_call: TRBJ1-5
cdr3_length: 16

cdr3_aa: CASSLAGGTLHF
cdr3_nt: TGTGCCAGCAGCTTAGCGGGCGGCACCCTCCACTTT
v_call: TRBV7-6
clone_size: few
d_call: NA
j_call: TRBJ1-6
cdr3_length: 12

cdr3_aa: CSGKGERRTEAFF
cdr3_nt: TGCAGCGGCAAGGGGGAAAGGAGGACTGAAGCTTTCTTT
v_call: TRBV29-1
clone_size: NA
d_call: NA
j_call: TRBJ1-1
cdr3_length: 13

cdr3_aa: CASSQAGTAYGYTF
cdr3_nt: TGTGCCAGCAGCCAAGCCGGGACAGCTTATGGCTACACCTTC
v_call: TRBV9
clone_size: few
d_call: TRBD1
j_call: TRBJ1-2
cdr3_length: 14

cdr3_aa: CASSPLGQAEDTQYF
cdr3_nt: TGTGCCAGCAGTCCCCTGGGACAGGCTGAAGATACGCAGTATTTT
v_call: TRBV12-3/TRBV12-4
clone_size: few
d_call: TRBD1
j_call: TRBJ2-3
cdr3_length: 15

cdr3_aa: CASRLMNRVGTEAFF
cdr3_nt: TGTGCCAGCAGACTTATGAACAGGGTGGGCACTGAAGCTTTCTTT
v_call: TRBV7-9
clone_size: NA
d_call: NA
j_call: TRBJ1-1
cdr3_length: 15

cdr3_aa: CASSLQTDYNYGYTF
cdr3_nt: TGTGCCAGCAGCTTGCAGACAGATTACAACTATGGCTACACCTTC
v_call: TRBV5-4
clone_size: NA
d_call: NA
j_call: TRBJ1-2
cdr3_length: 15